This TCR beta chain was captured in a study of CD8 T cells in Susac syndrome. Germline values: CDR1 SGHTA, CDR2 FQGNSA. This CDR3 is 16 amino acids long. The ends lost 5 bases at V and 6 bases at J; junction bases unmatched: 12. To note about this clonotype: Its specificity is not known.

The sequenced target, TCR beta, came from blood CD8+ and CD4+ T cells. Study results and caveats: CD4+ T cell repertoires in Susac syndrome lacked clonal expansion.

RNA in amounts of 0.5 to 1 ug was reverse transcribed with random hexamers. TCRdb analysed the immunoSEQ multiplex PCR reads with MiXCR anew, one entry per CDR3 protein. In the table there are 80,000 or so distinct CDR3 sequences, about 92% of which are singletons. The rearrangement uses TRBV7-2 and TRBJ2-1; 8 nucleotides line up with TRBD2. The sequenced sample consisted of CD4+ T cells from PBMCs. This sequence originates from a human donor with Susac syndrome. The CDR3, as DNA: TGTGCCAGCAGCGGCAGACTAGCGAGGAGTCGCAATGAGCAGTTCTTC. Its translation is CASSGRLARSRNEQFF.